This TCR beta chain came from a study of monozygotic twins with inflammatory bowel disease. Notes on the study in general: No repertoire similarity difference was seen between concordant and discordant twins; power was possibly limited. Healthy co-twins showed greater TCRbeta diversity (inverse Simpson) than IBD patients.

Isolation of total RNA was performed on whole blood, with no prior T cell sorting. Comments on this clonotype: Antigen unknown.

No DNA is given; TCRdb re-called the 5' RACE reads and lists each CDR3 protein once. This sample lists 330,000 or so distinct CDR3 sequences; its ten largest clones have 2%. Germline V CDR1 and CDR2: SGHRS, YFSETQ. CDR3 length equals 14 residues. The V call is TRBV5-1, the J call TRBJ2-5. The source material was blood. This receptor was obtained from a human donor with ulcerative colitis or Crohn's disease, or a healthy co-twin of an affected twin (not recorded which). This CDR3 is CASSFHDRQETQYF.